Sequencing of this TCR gamma chain was carried out in a study of gamma-delta T cells after stem cell transplantation. V lost 0 bases, J lost 7 bases, and 3 bases stayed unmatched. The CDR3 sequence is 16 residues long. Germline V gene lookup returns CDR1 GITISATS and CDR2 ISYDGTV (reference sequence). This clone is medium-sized in the sample. A read error may explain this, as a much larger clone is one base away. This specimen includes other DNA sequences encoding the same CDR3. TCRdb repeated clone calling on the RT-PCR reads with CATT. The table lists some 1,300 gamma-chain clones, roughly 3.2% of them singletons.

The receptor comes from a human donor. It is not recorded whose cells these are; they may come from a transplant donor. Specimen: gamma-delta T cells. The chain combines TRGV9 with TRGJP. The CDR3 bases are TGTGCCTTGTGGGAGGTGCCGGAGTTGGGCAAAAAAATCAAGGTATTT. It codes for CALWEVPELGKKIKVF.